This T cell receptor beta chain appears in the sequencing data of a study of T cell repertoires in cytomegalovirus infection. Overall study results and limits: Carriers of CMV and the relevant HLA type were discriminated by public TCR beta frequency.

The CDR3 covers 14 residues. CDR1 SGHTA and CDR2 FQGTGA come from the germline V gene. With 2 bases removed from V and 0 bases from J, the gap between germline ends came to 5 bases. TCRdb re-derived calls from the reads in MiXCR, one entry per CDR3 protein. Among 80,000 or so distinct CDR3 sequences, about 24% were seen once, and the ten largest hold roughly 45%. This clonotype has at least ten counts. Its antigen is undetermined. The clonotype was recovered from a human donor in good health (CMV status not recorded). Some clones in this sample may be carry-over from other donors' samples. This chain links TRBV7-3 with TRBJ2-1; D unresolved. Sequenced material: CD8+ T cells from cultured PBMCs, taken from culture after CMV antigen stimulation. CDR3 residues: CASSLLGSYNEQFF. The CDR3 DNA sequence: TGTGCCAGCAGCTTATTGGGCTCCTACAATGAGCAGTTCTTC. The full variable domain, its missing parts supplied by reference TRBV7-3 and TRBJ2-1, is GAGVSQTPSNKVTEKGKYVELRCDPISGHTALYWYRQSLGQGPEFLIYFQGTGAADDSGLPNDRFFAVRPEGSVSTLKIQRTERGDSAVYLCASSLLGSYNEQFFGPGTRLTVL.